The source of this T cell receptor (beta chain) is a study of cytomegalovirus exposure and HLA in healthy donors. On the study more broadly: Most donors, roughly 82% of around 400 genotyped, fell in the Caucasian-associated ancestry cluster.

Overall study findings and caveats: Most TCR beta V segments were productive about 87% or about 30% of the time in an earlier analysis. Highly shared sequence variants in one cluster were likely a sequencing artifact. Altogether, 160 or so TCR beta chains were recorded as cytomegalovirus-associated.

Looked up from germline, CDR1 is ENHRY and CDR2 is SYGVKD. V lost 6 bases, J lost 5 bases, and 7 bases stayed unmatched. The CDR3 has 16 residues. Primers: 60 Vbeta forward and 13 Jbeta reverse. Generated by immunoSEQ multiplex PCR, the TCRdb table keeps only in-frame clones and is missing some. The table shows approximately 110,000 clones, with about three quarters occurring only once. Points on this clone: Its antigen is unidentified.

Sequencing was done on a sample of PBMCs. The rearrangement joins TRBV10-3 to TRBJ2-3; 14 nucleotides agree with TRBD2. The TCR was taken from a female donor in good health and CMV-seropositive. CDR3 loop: CAISQGLAGAKDTQYF. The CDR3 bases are TGTGCCATCAGCCAGGGACTAGCGGGAGCTAAAGATACGCAGTATTTT.